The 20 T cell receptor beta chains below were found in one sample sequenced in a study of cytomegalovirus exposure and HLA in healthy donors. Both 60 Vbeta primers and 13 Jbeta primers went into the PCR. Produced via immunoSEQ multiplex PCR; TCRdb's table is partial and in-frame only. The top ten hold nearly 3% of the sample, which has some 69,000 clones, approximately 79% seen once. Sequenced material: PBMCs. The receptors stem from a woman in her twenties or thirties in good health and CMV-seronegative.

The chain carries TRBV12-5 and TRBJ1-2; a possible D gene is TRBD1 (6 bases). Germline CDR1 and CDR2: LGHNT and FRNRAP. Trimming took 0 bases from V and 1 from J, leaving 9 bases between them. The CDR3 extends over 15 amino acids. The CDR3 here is CASGLVGGINYGYTF. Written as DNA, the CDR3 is TGTGCTAGTGGTTTGGTAGGGGGTATTAACTATGGCTACACCTTC.

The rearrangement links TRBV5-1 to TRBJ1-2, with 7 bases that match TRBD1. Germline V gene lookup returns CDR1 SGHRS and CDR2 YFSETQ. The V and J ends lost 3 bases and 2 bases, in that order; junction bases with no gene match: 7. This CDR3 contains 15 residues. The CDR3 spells CASSSLQGENYGYTF. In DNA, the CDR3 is TGCGCCAGCAGCTCGTTGCAGGGGGAGAACTATGGCTACACCTTC. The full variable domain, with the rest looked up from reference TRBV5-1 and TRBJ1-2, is KAGVTQTPRYLIKTRGQQVTLSCSPISGHRSVSWYQQTPGQGLQFLFEYFSETQRNKGNFPGRFSGRQFSNSRSEMNVSTLELGDSALYLCASSSLQGENYGYTFGSGTRLTVV.

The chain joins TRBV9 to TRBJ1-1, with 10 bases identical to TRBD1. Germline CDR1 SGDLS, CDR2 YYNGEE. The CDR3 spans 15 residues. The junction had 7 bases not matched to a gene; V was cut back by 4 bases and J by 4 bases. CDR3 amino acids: CASSPRQGASTEAFF. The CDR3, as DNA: TGTGCCAGCAGCCCCCGACAGGGGGCTAGCACTGAAGCTTTCTTT.

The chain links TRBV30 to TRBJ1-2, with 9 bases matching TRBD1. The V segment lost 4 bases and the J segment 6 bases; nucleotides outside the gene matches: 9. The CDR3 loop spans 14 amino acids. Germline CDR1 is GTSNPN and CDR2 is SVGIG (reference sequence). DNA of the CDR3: TGTGCCTGGACCCCAGGGACAGGGAGGGATGGCTACACCTTC. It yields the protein CAWTPGTGRDGYTF. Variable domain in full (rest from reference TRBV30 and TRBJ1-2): SQTIHQWPATLVQPVGSPLSLECTVEGTSNPNLYWYRQAAGRGLQLLFYSVGIGQISSEVPQNLSASRPQDRQFILSSKKLLLSDSGFYLCAWTPGTGRDGYTFGSGTRLTVV.

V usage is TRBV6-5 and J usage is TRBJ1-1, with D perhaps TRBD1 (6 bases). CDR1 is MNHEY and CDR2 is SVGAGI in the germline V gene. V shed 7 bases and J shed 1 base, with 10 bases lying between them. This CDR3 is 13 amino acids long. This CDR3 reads CASTRQENTEAFF. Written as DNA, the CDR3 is TGTGCCAGCACCCGACAGGAGAACACTGAAGCTTTCTTT.

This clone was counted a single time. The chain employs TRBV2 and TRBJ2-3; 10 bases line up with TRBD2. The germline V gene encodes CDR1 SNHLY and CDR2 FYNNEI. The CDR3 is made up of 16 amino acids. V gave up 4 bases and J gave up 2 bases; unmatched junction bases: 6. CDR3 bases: TGTGCCAGCAGTGGACGGACTAGCGGAACCACAGATACGCAGTATTTT. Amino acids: CASSGRTSGTTDTQYF.

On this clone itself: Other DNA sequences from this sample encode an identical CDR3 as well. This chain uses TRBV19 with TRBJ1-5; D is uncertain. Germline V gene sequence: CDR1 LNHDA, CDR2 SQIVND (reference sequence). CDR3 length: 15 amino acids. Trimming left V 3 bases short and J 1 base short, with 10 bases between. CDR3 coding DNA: TGTGCCAGTAGTATTCTAGGTGGGAGCAATCAGCCCCAGCATTTT. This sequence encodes CASSILGGSNQPQHF.

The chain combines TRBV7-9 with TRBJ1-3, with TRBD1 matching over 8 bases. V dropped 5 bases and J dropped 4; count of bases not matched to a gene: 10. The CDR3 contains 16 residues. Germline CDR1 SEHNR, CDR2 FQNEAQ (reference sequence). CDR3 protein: CASSPQTGARGNTIYF. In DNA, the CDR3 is TGTGCCAGCAGCCCCCAGACAGGGGCCAGGGGAAACACCATATATTTT.

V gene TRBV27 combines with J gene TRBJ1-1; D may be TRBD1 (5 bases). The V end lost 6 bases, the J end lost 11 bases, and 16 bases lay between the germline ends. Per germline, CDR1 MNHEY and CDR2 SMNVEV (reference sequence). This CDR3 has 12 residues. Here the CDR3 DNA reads TGTGCCAGCAGCGTCCCCGGGGGACTGGCTTTCTTT. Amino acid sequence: CASSVPGGLAFF.

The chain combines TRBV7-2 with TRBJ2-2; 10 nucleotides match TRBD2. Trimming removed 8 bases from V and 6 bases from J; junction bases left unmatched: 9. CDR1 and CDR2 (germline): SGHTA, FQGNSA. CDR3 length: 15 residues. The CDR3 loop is CASRSGGVVAGELFF. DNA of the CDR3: TGTGCCAGCCGCAGCGGGGGGGTTGTTGCCGGGGAGCTGTTTTTT.

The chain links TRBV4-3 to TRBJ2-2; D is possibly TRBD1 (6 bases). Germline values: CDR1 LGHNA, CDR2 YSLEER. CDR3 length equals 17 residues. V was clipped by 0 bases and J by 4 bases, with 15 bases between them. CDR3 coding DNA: TGCGCCAGCAGCCAAGATGGCAGGGGTATTGGCACCGGGGAGCTGTTTTTT. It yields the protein CASSQDGRGIGTGELFF.

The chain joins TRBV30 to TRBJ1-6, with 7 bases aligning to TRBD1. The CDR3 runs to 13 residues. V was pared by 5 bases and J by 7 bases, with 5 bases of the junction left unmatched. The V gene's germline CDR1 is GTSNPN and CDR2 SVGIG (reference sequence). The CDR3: CAWEGQVNSPLHF. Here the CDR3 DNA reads TGTGCCTGGGAAGGACAGGTGAATTCACCCCTCCACTTT.

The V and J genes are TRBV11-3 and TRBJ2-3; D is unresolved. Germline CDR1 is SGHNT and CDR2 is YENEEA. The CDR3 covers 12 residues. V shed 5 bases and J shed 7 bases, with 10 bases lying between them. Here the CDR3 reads CASSLPLHTQYF. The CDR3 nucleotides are TGTGCCAGCAGCCTACCGTTACATACGCAGTATTTT. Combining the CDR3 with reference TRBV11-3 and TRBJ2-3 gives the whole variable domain EAGVVQSPRYKIIEKKQPVAFWCNPISGHNTLYWYLQNLGQGPELLIRYENEEAVDDSQLPKDRFSAERLKGVDSTLKIQPAELGDSAVYLCASSLPLHTQYFGPGTRLTVL.

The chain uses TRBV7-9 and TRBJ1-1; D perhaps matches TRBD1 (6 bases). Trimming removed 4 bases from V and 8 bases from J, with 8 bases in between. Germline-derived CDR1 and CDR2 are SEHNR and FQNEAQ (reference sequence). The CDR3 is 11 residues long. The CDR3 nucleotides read TGTGCCAGCAGCTGGGGGGGCGAAGCTTTCTTT. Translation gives CASSWGGEAFF.

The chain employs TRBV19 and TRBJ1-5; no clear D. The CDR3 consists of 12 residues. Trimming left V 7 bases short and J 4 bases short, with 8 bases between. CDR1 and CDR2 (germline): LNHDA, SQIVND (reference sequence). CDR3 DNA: TGTGCCAGTATCACGGGGAATCAGCCCCAGCATTTT. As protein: CASITGNQPQHF.

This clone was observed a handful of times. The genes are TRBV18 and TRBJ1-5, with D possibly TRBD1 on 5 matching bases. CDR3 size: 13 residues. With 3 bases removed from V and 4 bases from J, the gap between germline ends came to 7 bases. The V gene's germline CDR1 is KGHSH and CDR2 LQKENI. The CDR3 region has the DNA TGTGCCAGCTCACCTGACAGAAATCAGCCCCAGCATTTT. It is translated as CASSPDRNQPQHF.

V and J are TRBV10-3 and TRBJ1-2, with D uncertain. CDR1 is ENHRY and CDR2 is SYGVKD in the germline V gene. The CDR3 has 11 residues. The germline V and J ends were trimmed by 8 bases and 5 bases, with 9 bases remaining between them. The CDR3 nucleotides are TGTGCCATCGCGATAAGTTATGGCTACACCTTC. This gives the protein CAIAISYGYTF.

The CDR3 is CASSPWAQEAFF. The CDR3 DNA is TGTGCCAGCAGCCCATGGGCCCAGGAAGCTTTCTTT. The chain is built from TRBV11-1 and TRBJ1-1; D remains ambiguous. Germline loops: CDR1 SGHAT, CDR2 FQDESV (reference sequence). V lost 5 bases and J lost 8, with 12 bases in between. This CDR3 is built from 12 residues.

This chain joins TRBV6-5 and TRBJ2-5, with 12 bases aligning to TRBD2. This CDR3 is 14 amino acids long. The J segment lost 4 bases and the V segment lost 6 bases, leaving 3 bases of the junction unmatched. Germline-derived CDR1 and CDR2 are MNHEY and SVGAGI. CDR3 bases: TGTGCCAGCAGGCCGGGACTAGCGGGAGAGACCCAGTACTTC. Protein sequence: CASRPGLAGETQYF.

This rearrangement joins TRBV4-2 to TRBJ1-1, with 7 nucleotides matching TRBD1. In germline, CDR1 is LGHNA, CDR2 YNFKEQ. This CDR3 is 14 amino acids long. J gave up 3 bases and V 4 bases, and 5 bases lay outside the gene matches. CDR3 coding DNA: TGTGCCAGCAGCCCCCGGACAGGCGACACTGAAGCTTTCTTT. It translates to CASSPRTGDTEAFF.